This note documents a single TCR beta chain sequence. This sample stems from a study of OX40 agonist ivuxolimab in advanced cancers. The germline V gene has CDR1 MRHNA and CDR2 SNTAGT. This CDR3 is 18 amino acids long. The V segment lost 4 bases and the J segment 6 bases; nucleotides outside the gene matches: 14. The protocol was immunoSEQ multiplex PCR, while the TCRdb copy is restricted to in-frame clones and leaves out a portion. Of about 83,000 clones in the sample, roughly 80% were seen once. The sequencing here drew on CD4+ or CD8+ T cells sorted from blood, taken in a trial of the OX40 agonist ivuxolimab. The chain employs TRBV6-4 and TRBJ2-1; TRBD1 agrees at 11 bases. The TCR originated in an adult with an advanced solid tumor such as melanoma, head and neck, liver or kidney cancer. CDR3 bases: TGTGCCAGCAGTGGCGAGGCAATAGGACAGGGGGCGCGCAATGAGCAGTTCTTC. Protein sequence: CASSGEAIGQGARNEQFF.